Listed here is a single T cell receptor (beta chain). Its antigen is not known. This entry belongs to a study of OX40 agonist ivuxolimab in advanced cancers. Turning to the study itself: Treatment received earlier with anti-PD-1, anti-PD-L1 or anti-CTLA-4 agents was allowed, and over 30% had some. Overall study results and limits: The study found that CD8+ T cells averaged more expanded clones than CD4+.

Germline values: CDR1 MNHNS, CDR2 SASEGT. This CDR3 region has 15 residues. V was shortened by 4 bases and J by 9 bases, with 19 bases between the two germline ends. People who had autoimmune disease history or systemic immunosuppression were excluded. Sequenced by immunoSEQ multiplex PCR; TCRdb stores in-frame clones only, minus some. The sample lists nearly 80,000 clones, approximately 84% occurring once. V usage is TRBV6-1 and J usage is TRBJ1-3; D not resolved. Here the sequenced sample was CD4+ or CD8+ T cells sorted from blood, taken in a trial of the OX40 agonist ivuxolimab. The receptor comes from an adult with an advanced solid tumor such as melanoma, head and neck, liver or kidney cancer. CDR3: CASSAPSGSLGTIYF. In DNA form, the CDR3 reads TGTGCCAGCAGTGCCCCATCCGGATCATTGGGCACCATATATTTT.